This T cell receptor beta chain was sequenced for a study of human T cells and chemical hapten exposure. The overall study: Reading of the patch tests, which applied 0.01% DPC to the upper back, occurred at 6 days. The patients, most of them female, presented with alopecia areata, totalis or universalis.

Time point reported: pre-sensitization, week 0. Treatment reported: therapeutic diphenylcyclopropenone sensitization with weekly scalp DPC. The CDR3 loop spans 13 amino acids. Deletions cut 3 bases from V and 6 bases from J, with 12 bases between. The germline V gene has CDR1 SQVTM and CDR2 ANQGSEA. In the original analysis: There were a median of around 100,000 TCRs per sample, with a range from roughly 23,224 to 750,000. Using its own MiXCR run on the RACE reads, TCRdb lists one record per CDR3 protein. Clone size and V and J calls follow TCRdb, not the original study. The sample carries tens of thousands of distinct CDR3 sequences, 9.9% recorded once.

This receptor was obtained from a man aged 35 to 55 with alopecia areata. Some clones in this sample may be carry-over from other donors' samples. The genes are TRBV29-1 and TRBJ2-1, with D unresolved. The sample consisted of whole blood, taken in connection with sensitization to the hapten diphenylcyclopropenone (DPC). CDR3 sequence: CSVEPIGLNEQFF. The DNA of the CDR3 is TGCAGCGTTGAGCCAATAGGCCTCAATGAGCAGTTCTTC.